A single sample gave rise to the 14 T cell receptor beta chains below, sequenced in a study of blood T cell repertoires in COVID-19. The method was immunoSEQ multiplex PCR; TCRdb's version includes in-frame clones alone and lacks a portion of them. This table holds 150,000 or so clones, roughly 76% found once. The sample taken for sequencing was peripheral blood. These TCRs come from a woman aged 45-59 years with active or convalescent COVID-19.

The CDR3 DNA reads TGTGCCAGTAGTATAAAAGCAGGGACTAACTATGGCTACACCTTC. Protein: CASSIKAGTNYGYTF. The genes are TRBV19 and TRBJ1-2; D might be TRBD1 (5 bases). V lost 2 bases and J 0 bases, leaving 10 bases between the germline ends. From germline, CDR1 is LNHDA and CDR2 SQIVND (reference sequence). This CDR3 contains 15 residues. The full variable domain, with the rest looked up from reference TRBV19 and TRBJ1-2, is DGGITQSPKYLFRKEGQNVTLSCEQNLNHDAMYWYRQDPGQGLRLIYYSQIVNDFQKGDIAEGYSVSREKKESFPLTVTSAQKNPTAFYLCASSIKAGTNYGYTFGSGTRLTVV.

The CDR3 bases are TGTGCCAGCAGCTTTCGTAGTTTTGAAAAACTGTTTTTT. Protein product: CASSFRSFEKLFF. This sequence joins TRBV7-2 and TRBJ1-4; D call uncertain. V lost 3 bases, J lost 7 bases, and 9 bases lay in between. CDR1 is SGHTA and CDR2 is FQGNSA in the germline V gene. The CDR3 sequence is 13 residues long. Filled out from reference TRBV7-2 and TRBJ1-4, the complete variable domain reads GAGVSQSPSNKVTEKGKDVELRCDPISGHTALYWYRQSLGQGLEFLIYFQGNSAPDKSGLPSDRFSAERTGGSVSTLTIQRTQQEDSAVYLCASSFRSFEKLFFGSGTQLSVL.

The chain has TRBV18 and TRBJ2-7; the D gene is possibly TRBD1 (5 bases). V was trimmed by 6 bases and J by 4 bases, leaving 13 bases between them. The CDR3 totals 13 residues. Germline V CDR1 and CDR2: KGHSH, LQKENI. CDR3 bases: TGTGCCAGCTCGCCAGTAGGGGCTTACGAGCAGTACTTC. Amino acids: CASSPVGAYEQYF.

This clone has a handful of counts. The CDR3 DNA reads TGTGCCAGCAGCTTACGGCTAGCGGGTAGCACAGATACGCAGTATTTT. Translation gives CASSLRLAGSTDTQYF. The rearrangement joins TRBV7-8 to TRBJ2-3, with 8 bases aligning to TRBD2. J lost 0 bases, V lost 2 bases, and 4 bases had no gene match. Germline CDR1 is SGHVS and CDR2 is FQNEAQ. CDR3 length: 16 residues.

A few counts support this clone. This chain connects TRBV4-2 to TRBJ1-1; 10 positions agree with TRBD1. Trimming cost V 3 bases and J 11 bases; bases outside gene matches: 9. The CDR3 spans 14 residues. Germline V gene lookup returns CDR1 LGHNA and CDR2 YNFKEQ. CDR3 residues: CASSHLRQGAGAFF. The CDR3 DNA follows: TGTGCCAGCAGCCACCTTCGACAGGGGGCCGGGGCTTTCTTT.

This clone has a count of ten or more. The chain carries TRBV30 and TRBJ1-2, with D uncertain. CDR3 size: 15 residues. CDR1 and CDR2 from the germline V gene are GTSNPN and SVGIG (reference sequence). Trimming removed 0 bases at V and 4 bases at J, with 15 bases between. CDR3 region: CAWSVGLTGSYGYTF. The DNA of the CDR3 is TGTGCCTGGAGTGTCGGTTTAACGGGATCCTATGGCTACACCTTC.

This chain connects TRBV3-1 (or the pseudogene TRBV3-2) to TRBJ1-2, with 9 bases fitting TRBD1. With 3 bases clipped from V and 3 bases from J, the junction kept 8 bases outside the gene matches. In germline, CDR1 is LGHDT, CDR2 YNNKEL (reference sequence). CDR3 length: 16 amino acids. CDR3 DNA sequence: TGTGCCAGCAGCCAGGGGGGGACAGGGTCACACTATGGCTACACCTTC. This translates into CASSQGGTGSHYGYTF.

This rearrangement joins TRBV4-2 to TRBJ2-1, with 9 bases identical to TRBD2. From germline, CDR1 is LGHNA and CDR2 YNFKEQ. The V gene end was trimmed by 2 bases and the J gene end by 0 bases; junction bases not matched to a gene: 2. The CDR3 covers 16 residues. The CDR3 nucleotides read TGTGCCAGCAGCCAATTTAGCGGGAGCTCCTACAATGAGCAGTTCTTC. Amino acid sequence: CASSQFSGSSYNEQFF.

V gene TRBV19 combines with J gene TRBJ1-5; possible D gene TRBD1, 6 bases. The V gene lost 3 bases and the J gene lost 3 bases, with 12 bases spanning the gap. This CDR3 region has 15 residues. Germline CDR1 reads LNHDA; CDR2 reads SQIVND (reference sequence). Here the CDR3 DNA reads TGTGCCAGTAGTATCGAGGGACACCTCAATCAGCCCCAGCATTTT. It codes for CASSIEGHLNQPQHF. Full variable domain (outside the CDR3, taken from reference TRBV19 and TRBJ1-5): DGGITQSPKYLFRKEGQNVTLSCEQNLNHDAMYWYRQDPGQGLRLIYYSQIVNDFQKGDIAEGYSVSREKKESFPLTVTSAQKNPTAFYLCASSIEGHLNQPQHFGDGTRLSIL.

This chain uses TRBV2 with TRBJ2-2; D is possibly TRBD1 (6 bases). Trimming removed 8 bases from V and 3 bases from J, with 13 bases in between. CDR3 length: 14 residues. Germline lookup yields CDR1 SNHLY and CDR2 FYNNEI. The CDR3 region has the DNA TGTGCCAGCCGCCGGGACACAGACACCGGGGAGCTGTTTTTT. It specifies CASRRDTDTGELFF.

The V call is TRBV2, the J call TRBJ2-7; 8 bases are shared with TRBD1. Per the germline V gene, CDR1 is SNHLY and CDR2 is FYNNEI. Losses at the gene ends were 4 bases for V and 2 bases for J; bases not matched to a gene: 7. There are 15 residues in the CDR3. The CDR3 here is CASSARQGSAYEQYF. The CDR3 nucleotides are TGTGCCAGCAGTGCGAGACAGGGGTCGGCCTACGAGCAGTACTTC. Looking up the rest from reference TRBV2 and TRBJ2-7 gives the full variable domain: EPEVTQTPSHQVTQMGQEVILRCVPISNHLYFYWYRQILGQKVEFLVSFYNNEISEKSEIFDDQFSVERPDGSNFTLKIRSTKLEDSAMYFCASSARQGSAYEQYFGPGTRLTVT.

The DNA for the CDR3 is TGTGCCAGCAAGGGCCTCCAGGGGTCCATCACAGATACGCAGTATTTT. This translates into CASKGLQGSITDTQYF. V gene TRBV11-2 combines with J gene TRBJ2-3; TRBD1 might be the D (6 bases). Germline CDR1 and CDR2: SGHAT and FQNNGV. The CDR3 contains 16 residues. V was trimmed by 7 bases and J by 2 bases, leaving 19 bases between them. The full variable domain, rest sourced from reference TRBV11-2 and TRBJ2-3, is EAGVAQSPRYKIIEKRQSVAFWCNPISGHATLYWYQQILGQGPKLLIQFQNNGVVDDSQLPKDRFSAERLKGVDSTLKIQPAKLEDSAVYLCASKGLQGSITDTQYFGPGTRLTVL.

The table lists this clone with a few counts. V is TRBV7-9 and J is TRBJ1-4; TRBD1 might be the D (5 bases). Per germline, CDR1 SEHNR and CDR2 FQNEAQ (reference sequence). CDR3 size: 13 residues. With 3 bases removed from V and 5 bases from J, the gap between germline ends came to 7 bases. CDR3 in amino acids: CASSFGGNEKLFF. CDR3 coding DNA: TGTGCCAGCAGCTTCGGGGGGAATGAAAAACTGTTTTTT.

The chain employs TRBV29-1 and TRBJ2-7; 8 nucleotides match TRBD1. Germline V CDR1 and CDR2: SQVTM, ANQGSEA. This CDR3 contains 13 residues. Trimming at V came to 6 bases and at J to 7 bases, leaving 11 bases not matched to a gene. DNA of the CDR3: TGCAGCGTCCACGTTCGGACAGGGAGGGAGCAGTACTTC. This gives the protein CSVHVRTGREQYF.